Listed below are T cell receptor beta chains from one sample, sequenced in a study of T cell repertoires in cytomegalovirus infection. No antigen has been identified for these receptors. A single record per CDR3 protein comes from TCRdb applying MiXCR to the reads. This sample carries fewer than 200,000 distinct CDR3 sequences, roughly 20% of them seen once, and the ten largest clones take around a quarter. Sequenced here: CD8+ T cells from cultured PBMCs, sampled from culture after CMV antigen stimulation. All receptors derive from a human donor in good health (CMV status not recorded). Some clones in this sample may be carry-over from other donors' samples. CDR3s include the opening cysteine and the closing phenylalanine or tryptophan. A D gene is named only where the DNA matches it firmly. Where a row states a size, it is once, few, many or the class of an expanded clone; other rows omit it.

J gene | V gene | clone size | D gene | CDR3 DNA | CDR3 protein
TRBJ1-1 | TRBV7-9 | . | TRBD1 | TGTGCCAGCAGCCCCCCGACAGGGAGTTCGACTGAAGCTTTCTTT | CASSPPTGSSTEAFF
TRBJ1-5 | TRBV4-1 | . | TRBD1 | TGCGCCAGCAGCCAAGATTGGGACAGGGGAGGGGGTCAGCCCCAGCATTTT | CASSQDWDRGGGQPQHF
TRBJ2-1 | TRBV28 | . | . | TGTGCCAGCAGCTATAATATCAATGAGCAGTTCTTC | CASSYNINEQFF
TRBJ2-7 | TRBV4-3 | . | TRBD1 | TGCGCCAGCAGCCCGGGGACAGGGCGATACGAGCAGTACTTC | CASSPGTGRYEQYF
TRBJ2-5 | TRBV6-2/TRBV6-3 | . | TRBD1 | TGTGCCAGCAGTTTAGGACAGGCCCTCATGGAGACCCAGTACTTC | CASSLGQALMETQYF
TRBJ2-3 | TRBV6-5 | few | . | TGTGCCAGCAGGGCCAGGGCACTCAGCACAGATACGCAGTATTTT | CASRARALSTDTQYF
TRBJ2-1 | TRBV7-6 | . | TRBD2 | TGTGCCAGCAGCTTAGAGGTAGCGGGGGGGCCGGGGAATGAGCAGTTCTTC | CASSLEVAGGPGNEQFF
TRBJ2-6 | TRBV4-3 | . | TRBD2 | TGCGCCAGCAGCCAAGAGGGAGGGCCCACTGGGGCCAACGTCCTGACTTTC | CASSQEGGPTGANVLTF
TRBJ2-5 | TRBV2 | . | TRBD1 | TGTGCCAGCACCTCGGGACAGGGGGCGGATGAGACCCAGTACTTC | CASTSGQGADETQYF
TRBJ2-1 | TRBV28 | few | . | TGTGCCAGCGGATCGGGACTGCCCTTAAATGAGCAGTTCTTC | CASGSGLPLNEQFF
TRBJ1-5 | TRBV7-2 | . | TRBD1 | TGTGCCAGCAGCTCCCGGACAGGGCCCCAGCATTTT | CASSSRTGPQHF
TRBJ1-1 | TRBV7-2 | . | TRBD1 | TGTGCCAGCAGCCTCACGGGGACAGGGGGCGCAGTTGAAGCTTTCTTT | CASSLTGTGGAVEAFF
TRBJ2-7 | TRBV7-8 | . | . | TGTGCCAGCAGCCCACTAGACAGGCCCTACGAGCAGTACTTC | CASSPLDRPYEQYF